This TCR beta chain was sequenced in a study of tumor-infiltrating lymphocytes in oesophageal squamous cell carcinoma. A few counts support this clonotype. TCRdb re-analysed the PCR reads in MiXCR, keeping a single row per CDR3 protein. The sample has 13,000 or so distinct CDR3 sequences; around 56% are singletons. This clonotype was sampled from a female donor with esophageal squamous cell carcinoma. The source material was esophageal tumor tissue.

In DNA, the CDR3 is TGTGCCAGCAGCTCCCTAGGGGCCGGTAACTATGGCTACACCTTC. It encodes CASSSLGAGNYGYTF. The chain recombines TRBV7-9 with TRBJ1-2, with a tentative D call TRBD1 (5 bases). This CDR3 comprises 15 residues. Germline CDR1 and CDR2: SEHNR and FQNEAQ (reference sequence). The V gene lost 4 bases and the J gene lost 1 base, with 13 bases spanning the gap.